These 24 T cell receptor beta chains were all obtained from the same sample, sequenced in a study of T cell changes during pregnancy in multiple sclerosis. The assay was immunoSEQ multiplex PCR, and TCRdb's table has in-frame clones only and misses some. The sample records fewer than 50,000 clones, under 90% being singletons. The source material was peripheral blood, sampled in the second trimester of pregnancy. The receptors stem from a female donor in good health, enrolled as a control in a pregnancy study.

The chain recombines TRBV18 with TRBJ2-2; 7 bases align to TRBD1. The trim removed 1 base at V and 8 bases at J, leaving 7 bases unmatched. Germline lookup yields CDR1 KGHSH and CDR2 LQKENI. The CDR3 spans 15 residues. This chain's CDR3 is CASSPLDRTDGELFF. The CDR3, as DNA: TGTGCCAGCTCACCACTGGACAGGACGGATGGGGAGCTGTTTTTT.

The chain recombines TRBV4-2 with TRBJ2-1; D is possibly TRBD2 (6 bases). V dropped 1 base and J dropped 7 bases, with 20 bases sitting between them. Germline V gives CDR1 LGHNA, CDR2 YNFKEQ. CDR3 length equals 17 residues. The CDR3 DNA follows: TGTGCCAGCAGCCAAGGGCTGGTGGGCTCAGGGAGGAATGAGCAGTTCTTC. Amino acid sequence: CASSQGLVGSGRNEQFF.

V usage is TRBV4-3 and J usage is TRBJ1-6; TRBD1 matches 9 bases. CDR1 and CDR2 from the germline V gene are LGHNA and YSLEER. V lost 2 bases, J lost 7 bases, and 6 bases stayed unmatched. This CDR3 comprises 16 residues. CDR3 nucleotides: TGCGCCAGCAGCCAATTACAGGGACAGGGCAATTCACCCCTCCACTTT. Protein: CASSQLQGQGNSPLHF.

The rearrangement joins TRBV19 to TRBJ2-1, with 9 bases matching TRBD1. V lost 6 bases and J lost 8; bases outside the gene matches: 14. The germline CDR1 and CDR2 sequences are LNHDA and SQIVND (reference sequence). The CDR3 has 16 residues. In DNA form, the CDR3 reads TGTGCCAGTAGCTATTTTGGGACGGACAGGGGCGATGAGCAGTTCTTC. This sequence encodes CASSYFGTDRGDEQFF.

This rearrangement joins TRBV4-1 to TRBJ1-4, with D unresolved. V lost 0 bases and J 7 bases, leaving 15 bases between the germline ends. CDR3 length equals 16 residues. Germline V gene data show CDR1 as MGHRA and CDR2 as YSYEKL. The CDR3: CASSQDPGAGGEKLFF. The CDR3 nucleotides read TGCGCCAGCAGCCAAGATCCGGGTGCGGGAGGTGAAAAACTGTTTTTT.

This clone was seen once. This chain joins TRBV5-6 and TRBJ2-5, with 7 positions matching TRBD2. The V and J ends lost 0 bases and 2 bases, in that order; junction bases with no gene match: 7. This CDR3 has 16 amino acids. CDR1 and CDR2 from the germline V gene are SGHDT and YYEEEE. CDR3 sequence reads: CASSLVAGVVQETQYF. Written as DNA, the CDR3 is TGTGCCAGCAGCTTGGTCGCGGGAGTAGTGCAAGAGACCCAGTACTTC.

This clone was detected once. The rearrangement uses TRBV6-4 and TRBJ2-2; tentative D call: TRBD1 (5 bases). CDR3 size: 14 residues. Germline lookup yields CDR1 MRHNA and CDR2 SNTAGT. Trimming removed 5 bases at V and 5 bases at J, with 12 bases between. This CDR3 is CASSRQIGTGELFF. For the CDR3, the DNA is TGTGCCAGCAGTAGACAGATTGGGACCGGGGAGCTGTTTTTT.

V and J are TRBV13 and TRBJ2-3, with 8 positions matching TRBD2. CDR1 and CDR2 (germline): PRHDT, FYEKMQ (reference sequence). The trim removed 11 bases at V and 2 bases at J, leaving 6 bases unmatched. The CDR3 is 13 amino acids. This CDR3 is CAAGGGTTDTQYF. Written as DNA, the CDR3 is TGTGCCGCCGGGGGGGGCACCACAGATACGCAGTATTTT.

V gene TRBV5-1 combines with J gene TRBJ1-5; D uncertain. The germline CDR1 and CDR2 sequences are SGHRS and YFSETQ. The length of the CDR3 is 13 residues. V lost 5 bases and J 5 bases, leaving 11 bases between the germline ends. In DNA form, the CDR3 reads TGCGCCAGCAGTCCTGAGGGCGATCAGCCCCAGCATTTT. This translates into CASSPEGDQPQHF.

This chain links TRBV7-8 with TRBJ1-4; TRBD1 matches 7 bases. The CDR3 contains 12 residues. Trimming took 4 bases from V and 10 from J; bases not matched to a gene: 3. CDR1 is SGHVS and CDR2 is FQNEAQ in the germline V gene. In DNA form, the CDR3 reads TGTGCCAGCAGCTGGGGGGACAGAAAACTGTTTTTT. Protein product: CASSWGDRKLFF.

CDR3 protein: CASSLPGQVTGELFF. The CDR3 DNA sequence: TGTGCCAGCAGCTTACCGGGACAGGTCACCGGGGAGCTGTTTTTT. The V call is TRBV5-4, the J call TRBJ2-2, with TRBD1 matching 8 bases. The trim removed 2 bases at V and 4 bases at J, leaving 4 bases unmatched. The germline CDR1 and CDR2 sequences are SGHNT and YYREEE (reference sequence). This CDR3 has 15 amino acids.

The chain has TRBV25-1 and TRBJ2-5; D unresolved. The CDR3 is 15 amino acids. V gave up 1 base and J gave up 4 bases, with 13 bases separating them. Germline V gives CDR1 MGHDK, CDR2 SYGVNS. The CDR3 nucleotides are TGTGCCAGCAGTGAATGGTCTCGACAACGAGAGACCCAGTACTTC. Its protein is CASSEWSRQRETQYF.

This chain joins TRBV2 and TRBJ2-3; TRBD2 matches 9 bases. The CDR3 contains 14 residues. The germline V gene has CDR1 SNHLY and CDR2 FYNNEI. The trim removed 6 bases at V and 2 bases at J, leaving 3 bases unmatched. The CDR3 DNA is TGTGCCAGCAGGGCGGGACTAGCCACAGATACGCAGTATTTT. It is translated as CASRAGLATDTQYF.

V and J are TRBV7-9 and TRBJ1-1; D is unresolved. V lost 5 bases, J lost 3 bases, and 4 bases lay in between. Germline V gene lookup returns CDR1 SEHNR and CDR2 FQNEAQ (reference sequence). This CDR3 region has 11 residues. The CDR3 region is CASSRDTEAFF. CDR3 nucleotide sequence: TGTGCCAGCAGCCGGGACACTGAAGCTTTCTTT.

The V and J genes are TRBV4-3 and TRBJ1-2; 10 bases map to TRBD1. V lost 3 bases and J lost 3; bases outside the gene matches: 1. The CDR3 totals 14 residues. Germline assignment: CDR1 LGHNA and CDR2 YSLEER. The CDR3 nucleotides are TGCGCCAGCAGCCATGGGACAGGGGACTATGGCTACACCTTC. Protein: CASSHGTGDYGYTF.

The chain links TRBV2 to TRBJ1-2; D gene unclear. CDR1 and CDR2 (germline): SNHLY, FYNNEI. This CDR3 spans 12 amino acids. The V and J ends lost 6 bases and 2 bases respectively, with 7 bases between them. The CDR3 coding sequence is TGTGCCAGCAGACGACAAAACTATGGCTACACCTTC. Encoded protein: CASRRQNYGYTF.

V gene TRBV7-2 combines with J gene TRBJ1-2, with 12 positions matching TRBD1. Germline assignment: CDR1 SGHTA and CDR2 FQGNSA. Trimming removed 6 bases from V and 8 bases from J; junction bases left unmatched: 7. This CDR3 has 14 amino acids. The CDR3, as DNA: TGTGCCAGCAGACCACCGGGACAGGGGGCAGGCTACACCTTC. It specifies CASRPPGQGAGYTF. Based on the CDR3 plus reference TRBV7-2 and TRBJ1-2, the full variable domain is GAGVSQSPSNKVTEKGKDVELRCDPISGHTALYWYRQSLGQGLEFLIYFQGNSAPDKSGLPSDRFSAERTGGSVSTLTIQRTQQEDSAVYLCASRPPGQGAGYTFGSGTRLTVV.

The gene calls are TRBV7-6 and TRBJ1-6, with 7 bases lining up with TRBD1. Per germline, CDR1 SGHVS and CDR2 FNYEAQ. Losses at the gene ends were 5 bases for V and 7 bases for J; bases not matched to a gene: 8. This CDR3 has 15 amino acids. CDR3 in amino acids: CASSPRDSSNSPLHF. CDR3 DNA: TGTGCCAGCAGCCCGAGGGACAGTTCCAATTCACCCCTCCACTTT.

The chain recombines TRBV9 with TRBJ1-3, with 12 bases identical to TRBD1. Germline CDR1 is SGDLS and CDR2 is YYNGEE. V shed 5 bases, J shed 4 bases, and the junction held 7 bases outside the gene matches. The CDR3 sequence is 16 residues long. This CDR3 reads CASSTGQGATGNTIYF. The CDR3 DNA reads TGTGCCAGCAGTACGGGACAGGGGGCGACAGGAAACACCATATATTTT.

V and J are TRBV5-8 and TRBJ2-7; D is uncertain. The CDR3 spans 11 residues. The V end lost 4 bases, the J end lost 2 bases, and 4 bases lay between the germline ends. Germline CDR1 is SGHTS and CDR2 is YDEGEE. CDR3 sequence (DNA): TGTGCCAGCAGCCAAACCTACGAGCAGTACTTC. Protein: CASSQTYEQYF.

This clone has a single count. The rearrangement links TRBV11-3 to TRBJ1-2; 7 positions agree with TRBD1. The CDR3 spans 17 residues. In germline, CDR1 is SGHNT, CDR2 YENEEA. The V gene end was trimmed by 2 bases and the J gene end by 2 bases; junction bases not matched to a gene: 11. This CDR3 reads CASSLRVGQGGNYGYTF. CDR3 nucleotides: TGTGCCAGCAGCTTAAGAGTCGGGCAGGGGGGAAACTATGGCTACACCTTC.

CDR3 amino acids: CAWNGRGNTEAFF. In nucleotides, the CDR3 is TGTGCCTGGAATGGCAGGGGGAACACTGAAGCTTTCTTT. This chain uses TRBV30 with TRBJ1-1; maybe TRBD1 (6 bases). Between the trimmed V and J ends, which lost 4 bases and 1 base, there was a span of 10 bases. CDR3 size: 13 residues. The germline CDR1 and CDR2 sequences are GTSNPN and SVGIG (reference sequence).

In nucleotides, the CDR3 is TGTGCCAGCAGTTCGGGACAGGGGTACAATGAGCAGTTCTTC. This gives the protein CASSSGQGYNEQFF. The rearrangement joins TRBV6-6 to TRBJ2-1, with 10 positions matching TRBD1. The CDR3 runs 14 residues. Germline V gives CDR1 MNHNY, CDR2 SVGAGI (reference sequence). V shed 4 bases, J shed 4 bases, and the junction held 1 base outside the gene matches.

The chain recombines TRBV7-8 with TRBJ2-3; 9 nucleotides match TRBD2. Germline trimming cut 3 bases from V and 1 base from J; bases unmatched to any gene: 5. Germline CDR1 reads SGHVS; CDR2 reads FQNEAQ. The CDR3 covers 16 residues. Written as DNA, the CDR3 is TGTGCCAGCAGCTTTCTTAGCGGGGGTGGCACAGATACGCAGTATTTT. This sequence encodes CASSFLSGGGTDTQYF.